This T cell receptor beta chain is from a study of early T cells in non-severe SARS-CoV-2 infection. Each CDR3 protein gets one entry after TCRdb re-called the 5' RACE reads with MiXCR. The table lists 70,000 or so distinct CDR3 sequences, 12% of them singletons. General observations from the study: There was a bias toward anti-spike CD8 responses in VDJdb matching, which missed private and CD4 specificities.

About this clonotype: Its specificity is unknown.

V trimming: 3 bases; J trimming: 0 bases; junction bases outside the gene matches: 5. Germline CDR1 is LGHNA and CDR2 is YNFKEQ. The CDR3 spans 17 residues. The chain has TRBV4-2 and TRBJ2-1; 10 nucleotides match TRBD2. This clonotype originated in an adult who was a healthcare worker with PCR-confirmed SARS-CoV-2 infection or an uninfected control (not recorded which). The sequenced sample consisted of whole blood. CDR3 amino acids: CASSHVLAGGSYNEQFF. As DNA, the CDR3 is TGTGCCAGCAGCCATGTCTTAGCGGGAGGCTCCTACAATGAGCAGTTCTTC.